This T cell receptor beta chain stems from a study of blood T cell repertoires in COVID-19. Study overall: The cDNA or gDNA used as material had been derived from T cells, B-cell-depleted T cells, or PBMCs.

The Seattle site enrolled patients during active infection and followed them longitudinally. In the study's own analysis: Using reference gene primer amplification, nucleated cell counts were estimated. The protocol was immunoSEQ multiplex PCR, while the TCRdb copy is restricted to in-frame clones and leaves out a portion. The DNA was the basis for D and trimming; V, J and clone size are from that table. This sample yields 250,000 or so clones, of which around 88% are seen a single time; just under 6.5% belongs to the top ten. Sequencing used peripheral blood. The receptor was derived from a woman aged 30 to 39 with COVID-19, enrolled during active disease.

The CDR3 reads CASSVTSGVVFNEQFF. DNA of the CDR3: TGTGCCAGCAGCGTGACTAGCGGGGTTGTGTTCAATGAGCAGTTCTTC. The chain joins TRBV9 to TRBJ2-1; 11 nucleotides line up with TRBD2. The CDR3 is 16 residues long. The V and J ends lost 2 bases and 6 bases, in that order; junction bases with no gene match: 7. The germline V gene encodes CDR1 SGDLS and CDR2 YYNGEE.